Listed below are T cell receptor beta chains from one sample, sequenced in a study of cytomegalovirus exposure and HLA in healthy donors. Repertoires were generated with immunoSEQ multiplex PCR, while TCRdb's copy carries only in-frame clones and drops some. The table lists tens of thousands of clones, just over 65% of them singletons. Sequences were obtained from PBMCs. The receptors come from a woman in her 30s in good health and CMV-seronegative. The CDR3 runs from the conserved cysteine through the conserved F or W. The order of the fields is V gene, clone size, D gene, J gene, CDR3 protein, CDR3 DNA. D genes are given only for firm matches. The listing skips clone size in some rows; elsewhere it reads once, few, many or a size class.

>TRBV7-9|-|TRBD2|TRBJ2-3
CASRTGLAGTTQYF
TGTGCCAGCAGAACGGGACTAGCGGGGACAACGCAGTATTTT
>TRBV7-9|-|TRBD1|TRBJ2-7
CASSLRDRDTRRSYEQYF
TGTGCCAGCAGCTTGAGGGACAGGGATACCCGAAGGTCCTACGAGCAGTACTTC
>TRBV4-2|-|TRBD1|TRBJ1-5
CASSQDNRDSRRPQHF
TGTGCCAGCAGCCAAGATAATCGGGACAGCCGACGGCCCCAGCATTTT
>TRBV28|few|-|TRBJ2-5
CASRSAGTQETQYF
TGTGCCAGCAGATCTGCCGGGACACAAGAGACCCAGTACTTC
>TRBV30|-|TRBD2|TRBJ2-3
CAWSGPLAAYTDTQYF
TGTGCCTGGAGTGGTCCTCTAGCGGCGTACACAGATACGCAGTATTTT
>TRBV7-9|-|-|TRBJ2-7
CASSVQVYEQYF
TGTGCCAGCAGCGTACAAGTCTACGAGCAGTACTTC
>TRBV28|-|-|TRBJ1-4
CASRDRLNEKLFF
TGTGCCAGCAGGGACAGACTTAATGAAAAACTGTTTTTT
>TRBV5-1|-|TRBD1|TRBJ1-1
CATKTGANTEAFF
TGCGCCACCAAGACAGGGGCGAACACTGAAGCTTTCTTT
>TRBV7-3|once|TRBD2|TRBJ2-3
CASSPTMGGGTDTQYF
TGTGCCAGCAGCCCAACAATGGGGGGGGGCACAGATACGCAGTATTTT
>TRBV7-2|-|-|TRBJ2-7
CASTEGRSSYEQYF
TGTGCCAGCACTGAAGGGAGGAGTTCCTACGAGCAGTACTTC
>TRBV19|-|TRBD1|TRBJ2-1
CASSGQGEGEQFF
TGTGCCAGTAGTGGACAGGGTGAGGGTGAGCAGTTCTTC
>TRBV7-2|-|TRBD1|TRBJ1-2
CARPGQGHGYTF
TGTGCCAGACCGGGACAGGGTCATGGCTACACCTTC
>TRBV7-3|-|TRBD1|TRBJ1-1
CASSHLGTGMTEAFF
TGTGCCAGCAGCCACCTTGGGACAGGGATGACTGAAGCTTTCTTT
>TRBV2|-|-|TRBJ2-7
CASVDSHSYEQYF
TGTGCCAGCGTCGACAGTCACTCCTACGAGCAGTACTTC
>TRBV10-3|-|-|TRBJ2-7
CAISAASLYEQYF
TGTGCCATCAGTGCGGCTAGCCTCTACGAGCAGTACTTC
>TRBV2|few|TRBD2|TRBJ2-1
CASSGGRGGDQFF
TGTGCCAGCAGTGGGGGGCGGGGGGGCGATCAGTTCTTC
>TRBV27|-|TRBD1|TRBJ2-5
CASSSRTGGTETQYF
TGTGCCAGCAGTTCCCGGACAGGGGGGACAGAGACCCAGTACTTC
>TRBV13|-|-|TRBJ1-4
CASSVLLTTNEKLFF
TGTGCCAGCAGTGTTCTTCTTACAACTAATGAAAAACTGTTTTTT
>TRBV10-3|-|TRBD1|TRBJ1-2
CATGTGTGRVNYGYTF
TGTGCCACTGGCACCGGGACAGGGAGGGTAAACTATGGCTACACCTTC
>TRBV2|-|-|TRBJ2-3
CASSEANTDTQYF
TGTGCCAGCAGTGAAGCCAACACAGATACGCAGTATTTT
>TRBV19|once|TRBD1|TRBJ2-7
CAGTGAYEQYF
TGTGCCGGGACAGGGGCCTACGAGCAGTACTTC
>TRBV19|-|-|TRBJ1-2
CATTRAGPNYGYTF
TGTGCCACCACTCGGGCAGGGCCTAACTATGGCTACACCTTC
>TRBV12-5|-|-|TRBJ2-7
CASALTGSYEQYF
TGTGCTAGTGCCTTGACTGGCTCCTACGAGCAGTACTTC
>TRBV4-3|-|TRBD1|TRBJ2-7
CASSPSGTGESYEQYF
TGCGCCAGCAGCCCTTCTGGGACAGGGGAATCCTACGAGCAGTACTTC
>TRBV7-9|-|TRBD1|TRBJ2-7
CASSSGQGFKEQYF
TGTGCCAGCAGCTCGGGACAGGGCTTTAAAGAGCAGTACTTC
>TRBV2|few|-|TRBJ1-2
CASSALNGYTF
TGTGCCAGCAGTGCCCTAAATGGCTACACCTTC
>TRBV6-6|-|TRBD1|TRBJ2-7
CASSKGQAILMPEQYF
TGTGCCAGCAGTAAGGGACAGGCAATTTTGATGCCGGAGCAGTACTTC
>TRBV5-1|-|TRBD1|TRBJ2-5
CASSAGTGGKEEQYF
TGCGCCAGCAGCGCCGGGACAGGGGGGAAGGAGGAGCAGTACTTC
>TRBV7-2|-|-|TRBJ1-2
CASSLGGRKHFYGYTF
TGTGCCAGCAGCTTAGGAGGCAGAAAACACTTCTATGGCTACACCTTC
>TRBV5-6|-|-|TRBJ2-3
CASSLTGTSTDTQYF
TGTGCCAGCAGCTTGACGGGTACTAGCACAGATACGCAGTATTTT
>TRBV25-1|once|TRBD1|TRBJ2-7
CASSEGRGLSYEQYF
TGTGCCAGCAGTGAAGGCAGGGGGCTCTCCTACGAGCAGTACTTC
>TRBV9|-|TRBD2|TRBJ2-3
CASSGSGGGDTQYF
TGTGCCAGCAGCGGTAGCGGGGGTGGTGATACGCAGTATTTT
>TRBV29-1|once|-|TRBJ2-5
CSVEGQTAQETQYF
TGCAGCGTTGAAGGTCAGACAGCTCAAGAGACCCAGTACTTC
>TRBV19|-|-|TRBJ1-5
CATLPTDSNQPQHF
TGTGCCACTTTACCCACAGATAGCAATCAGCCCCAGCATTTT
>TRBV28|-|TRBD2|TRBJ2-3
CASSSGLAGVDTQYF
TGTGCCAGCAGTTCGGGACTAGCGGGGGTCGATACGCAGTATTTT
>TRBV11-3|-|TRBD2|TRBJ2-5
CASSLGSTSGDQETQYF
TGTGCCAGCAGCTTAGGTTCGACTAGCGGGGATCAAGAGACCCAGTACTTC
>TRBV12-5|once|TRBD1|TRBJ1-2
CASGLGQGDGYTF
TGTGCTAGTGGACTTGGACAGGGGGATGGCTACACCTTC
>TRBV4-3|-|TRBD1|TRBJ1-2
CASTKTGTVNYGYTF
TGCGCCAGCACCAAAACCGGGACAGTTAACTATGGCTACACCTTC
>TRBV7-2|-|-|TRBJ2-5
CASSSYPSAQYF
TGTGCCAGCAGCTCCTATCCTTCGGCCCAGTACTTC
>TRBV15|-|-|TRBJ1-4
CATSRDKNEKLFF
TGTGCCACCAGCAGAGACAAAAATGAAAAACTGTTTTTT
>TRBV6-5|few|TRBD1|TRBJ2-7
CASSRTGAAEQYF
TGTGCCAGCAGCAGGACAGGGGCCGCCGAGCAGTACTTC
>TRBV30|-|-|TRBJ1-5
CAWSTSGRGKGNQPQHF
TGTGCCTGGAGTACCTCGGGCAGGGGCAAGGGCAATCAGCCCCAGCATTTT
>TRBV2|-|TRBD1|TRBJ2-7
CASSVMGDRVYEQYF
TGTGCCAGCAGTGTAATGGGGGACAGGGTTTACGAGCAGTACTTC
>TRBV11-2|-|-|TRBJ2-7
CASSRNGQNF
TGTGCCAGCAGCCGTAACGGACAGAACTTC
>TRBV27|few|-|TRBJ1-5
CASGRGSIGNQPQHF
TGTGCCAGCGGCCGAGGATCAATCGGCAATCAGCCCCAGCATTTT
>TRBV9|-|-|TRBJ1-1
CASSVAMQGGNTEAFF
TGTGCCAGCAGCGTAGCTATGCAGGGCGGGAACACTGAAGCTTTCTTT
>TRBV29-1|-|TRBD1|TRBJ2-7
CSVTGGEQYF
TGCAGCGTGACAGGGGGCGAGCAGTACTTC
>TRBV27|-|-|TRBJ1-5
CASSPLGVNQPQHF
TGTGCCAGCAGTCCCCTCGGGGTGAATCAGCCCCAGCATTTT
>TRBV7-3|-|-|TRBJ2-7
CASSSPGEGNEQYF
TGTGCCAGCAGCTCTCCAGGGGAAGGCAACGAGCAGTACTTC
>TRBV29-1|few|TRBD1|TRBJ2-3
CSVAEQGTSYDTQYF
TGCAGCGTGGCGGAACAGGGGACGTCGTACGATACGCAGTATTTT
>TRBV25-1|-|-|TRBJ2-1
CASSVAGLYNEQFF
TGTGCCAGCAGTGTGGCGGGGCTCTACAATGAGCAGTTCTTC
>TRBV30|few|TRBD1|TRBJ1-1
CAWSHNRGNTEAFF
TGTGCCTGGAGTCATAACAGGGGGAACACTGAAGCTTTCTTT
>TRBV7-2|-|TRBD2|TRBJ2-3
CASSSRGAGGYTDTQYF
TGTGCCAGCAGCTCCCGGGGAGCGGGGGGATACACAGATACGCAGTATTTT